Shown below are 28 T cell receptor beta chains from a single sample sequenced in a study of blood T cells in healthy people across ages (dated by TCRdb to between 2015 and 2016). Receptor libraries were prepared by 5' RACE. The data were produced on an Illumina HiSeq 2500. A second PCR of roughly 7 to 11 cycles was performed with a sample-barcoded 5' primer and a J-beta primer mix. Using fastp at Q25 and MiXCR, TCRdb reprocessed the public reads and kept productive beta chains. Each entry is one CDR3 protein sequence, shown with its most common DNA and genes. The sample table lists 850,000 to 1,000,000 distinct CDR3 sequences, about 51% of them with a count of one. The top ten clonotypes cover roughly 23% of the sample. Input material: blood. These receptors originate from a woman aged 55-70 years in good health.

This clonotype was recorded once. This chain joins TRBV5-1 and TRBJ1-4, with TRBD1 matching over 7 bases. V gave up 4 bases and J gave up 4 bases; unmatched junction bases: 4. Per the germline V gene, CDR1 is SGHRS and CDR2 is YFSETQ. The CDR3 extends over 14 amino acids. This CDR3 reads CASSPTGDNEKLFF. The CDR3 DNA sequence: TGCGCCAGCAGCCCCACAGGGGATAATGAAAAACTGTTTTTT.

The CDR3 here is CASSTPNEQYF. The CDR3 DNA sequence: TGTGCCAGCAGCACTCCAAACGAGCAGTACTTC. V and J are TRBV7-6 and TRBJ2-7; no firm D call. Trimming pared 5 bases from V and 5 bases from J, leaving 7 bases between. CDR3 length equals 11 residues. From germline, CDR1 is SGHVS and CDR2 FNYEAQ.

The rearrangement joins TRBV12-3 or TRBV12-4 to TRBJ1-5; D perhaps matches TRBD1 (6 bases). This CDR3 is built from 15 residues. Trimming removed 6 bases from V and 6 bases from J, with 18 bases in between. The CDR3 here is CASSHSGGRGQPQHF. The CDR3 coding sequence is TGTGCCAGCAGCCACAGCGGGGGGCGCGGTCAGCCCCAGCATTTT.

This clonotype was counted a single time. The J gene is TRBJ1-5, the V gene TRBV2; 7 bases fit TRBD1. Unmatched junction bases numbered 8, after V lost 7 bases and J lost 2 bases. This CDR3 region has 15 residues. Germline CDR1 reads SNHLY; CDR2 reads FYNNEI. CDR3 region: CASNRGDQGNQPQHF. Written as DNA, the CDR3 is TGTGCCAGCAACAGGGGAGATCAAGGCAATCAGCCCCAGCATTTT. Complete variable domain (other parts from reference TRBV2 and TRBJ1-5): EPEVTQTPSHQVTQMGQEVILRCVPISNHLYFYWYRQILGQKVEFLVSFYNNEISEKSEIFDDQFSVERPDGSNFTLKIRSTKLEDSAMYFCASNRGDQGNQPQHFGDGTRLSIL.

This clonotype was seen a few times. The chain is built from TRBV20-1 and TRBJ2-7; 8 bases line up with TRBD1. The CDR3 spans 15 residues. Germline V gives CDR1 DFQATT, CDR2 SNEGSKA (reference sequence). The J segment lost 6 bases and the V segment lost 4 bases, leaving 14 bases of the junction unmatched. CDR3 coding DNA: TGCAGTGCTAACAATCAGGACAGGGTTCCCTCCGAGCAGTACTTC. Translation: CSANNQDRVPSEQYF.

The chain employs TRBV6-2 or TRBV6-3 and TRBJ2-2, with D uncertain. The CDR3 is 14 residues long. The germline V and J ends were trimmed by 6 bases and 5 bases, with 13 bases remaining between them. Per the germline V gene, CDR1 is MNHEY and CDR2 is SVGEGT. The CDR3: CASSRPPPTGELFF. Written as DNA, the CDR3 is TGTGCCAGCAGCCGACCCCCACCAACCGGGGAGCTGTTTTTT.

This clonotype has only a few counts. V usage is TRBV28 and J usage is TRBJ2-3; maybe TRBD2 (5 bases). V was pared by 3 bases and J by 5 bases, with 15 bases between. This CDR3 contains 15 residues. Germline V lookup: CDR1 MDHEN, CDR2 SYDVKM. The CDR3 protein is CASSFPQSAGDTQYF. CDR3 nucleotide sequence: TGTGCCAGCAGTTTCCCCCAGAGTGCGGGAGATACGCAGTATTTT.

To note about this clonotype: This may arise from a read error, as a much more abundant clone is one base away. The V and J genes are TRBV5-1 and TRBJ1-1; the match to TRBD1 covers 7 bases. Germline V gene lookup returns CDR1 SGHRS and CDR2 YFSETQ. The CDR3 runs to 16 residues. The CDR3 reads CASSPGQRLMNAEAFF. The CDR3 bases are TGCGCCAGCAGCCCGGGACAGCGTCTGATGAACGCTGAAGCTTTCTTT.

A single count supports this clonotype. This chain joins TRBV6-2 or TRBV6-3 and TRBJ1-5; D gene unclear. CDR3 length: 12 residues. V lost 6 bases and J lost 6, with 9 bases in between. Germline-derived CDR1 and CDR2 are MNHEY and SVGEGT. CDR3 loop: CASRERVQPQHF. The DNA for the CDR3 is TGTGCCAGCAGAGAAAGGGTTCAGCCCCAGCATTTT.

Comments on this clonotype: A read error may account for a junction end that differs from germline. The chain uses TRBV5-1 and TRBJ2-1; 10 bases line up with TRBD2. Germline CDR1 is SGHRS and CDR2 is YFSETQ. CDR3 length equals 16 residues. DNA of the CDR3: TGCACCAGCAGCCCCTGGACTAGCGGCCCGTACAATGAGCAGTTCTTC. Encoded protein: CTSSPWTSGPYNEQFF. Full variable domain (outside the CDR3, taken from reference TRBV5-1 and TRBJ2-1): KAGVTQTPRYLIKTRGQQVTLSCSPISGHRSVSWYQQTPGQGLQFLFEYFSETQRNKGNFPGRFSGRQFSNSRSEMNVSTLELGDSALYLCTSSPWTSGPYNEQFFGPGTRLTVL.

CDR3 region: CASSTGSSTGTQYF. CDR3 in DNA: TGTGCCAGCAGTACAGGATCTTCCACGGGTACGCAGTATTTT. The genes are TRBV6-2 or TRBV6-3 and TRBJ2-3, with D possibly TRBD1 on 5 matching bases. Germline V CDR1 and CDR2: MNHEY, SVGEGT. With 5 bases removed from V and 8 bases from J, the gap between germline ends came to 17 bases. The CDR3 covers 14 residues.

The rearrangement joins TRBV20-1 to TRBJ2-7, with 10 bases lining up with TRBD2. Germline V CDR1 and CDR2: DFQATT, SNEGSKA (reference sequence). V shed 8 bases and J 3 bases; nucleotides not matched to a gene: 10. The CDR3 is made up of 14 amino acids. The DNA of the CDR3 is TGCAGTATTCTAGCGGGAGAGCGATACTACGAGCAGTACTTC. This translates into CSILAGERYYEQYF.

The chain combines TRBV20-1 with TRBJ2-7; D is unclear. Germline CDR1 is DFQATT and CDR2 is SNEGSKA (reference sequence). The CDR3 has 10 residues. The V and J ends lost 5 bases and 5 bases respectively, with 7 bases between them. CDR3 coding DNA: TGCAGTGCTGATAACAACGAGCAGTACTTC. It yields the protein CSADNNEQYF.

This chain uses TRBV20-1 with TRBJ2-3; D unclear. With 3 bases removed from V and 2 bases from J, the gap between germline ends came to 15 bases. CDR3 length: 15 residues. CDR1 and CDR2 from the germline V gene are DFQATT and SNEGSKA (reference sequence). The CDR3 DNA reads TGCAGTGCTAGGTCTCTTAGTATCGTCACAGATACGCAGTATTTT. Translated, it gives CSARSLSIVTDTQYF.

This clonotype was observed at least ten times. This rearrangement joins TRBV20-1 to TRBJ2-7; D may be TRBD2 (6 bases). The germline V gene has CDR1 DFQATT and CDR2 SNEGSKA (reference sequence). The CDR3 loop spans 20 amino acids. Deletions cut 1 base from V and 0 bases from J, with 28 bases between. The CDR3: CSARAAPTGSLDFGSYEQYF. The CDR3 DNA sequence: TGCAGTGCTAGAGCTGCCCCCACCGGGAGCCTAGACTTTGGCTCCTACGAGCAGTACTTC.

This clonotype was counted only a few times. The gene calls are TRBV7-6 and TRBJ2-5, with TRBD2 matching over 7 bases. J lost 1 base, V lost 4 bases, and 9 bases had no gene match. The germline V gene encodes CDR1 SGHVS and CDR2 FNYEAQ. The CDR3 sequence is 16 residues long. CDR3 amino acids: CASSSLSLAVQETQYF. CDR3 in DNA: TGTGCCAGCAGCTCCCTTAGCCTAGCGGTCCAAGAGACCCAGTACTTC.

The CDR3 DNA follows: TGTGCCAGCAGCTTATCTGGGACAGGGCCTTACGAGCAGTACTTC. It translates to CASSLSGTGPYEQYF. J is TRBJ2-7 and V is TRBV7-2; 9 positions match TRBD1. Per the germline V gene, CDR1 is SGHTA and CDR2 is FQGNSA. V dropped 2 bases and J dropped 4; count of bases not matched to a gene: 6. The CDR3 runs 15 residues.

The chain uses TRBV6-1 and TRBJ1-6; D is uncertain. Germline values: CDR1 MNHNS, CDR2 SASEGT. V was trimmed by 6 bases and J by 10 bases, leaving 13 bases between them. The CDR3 sequence is 13 residues long. As DNA, the CDR3 is TGTGCCAGCAGAGAACGATCGGGGTCACCCCTCCACTTT. Translating gives CASRERSGSPLHF.

The chain has TRBV5-1 and TRBJ2-1; 8 bases match TRBD1. The germline gives CDR1 SGHRS, CDR2 YFSETQ. The CDR3 is made up of 14 amino acids. V was pared by 4 bases and J by 8 bases, with 8 bases of the junction left unmatched. The CDR3 coding sequence is TGCGCCAGCAGCCCAGGACAGGGACGGCATGAGCAGTTCTTC. Protein sequence: CASSPGQGRHEQFF.

As for this clonotype: The junction shows a germline mismatch at one end, possibly a read error. The rearrangement links TRBV27 to TRBJ2-6; maybe TRBD1 (5 bases). The germline gives CDR1 MNHEY, CDR2 SMNVEV (reference sequence). The CDR3 consists of 16 residues. CDR3 amino acids: CAGSHTGFSGANVLTF. The DNA for the CDR3 is TGTGCCGGCAGTCATACAGGTTTCTCTGGGGCCAACGTCCTGACTTTC.

This clonotype was found a few times. V is TRBV4-1 and J is TRBJ2-3, with 7 positions matching TRBD2. The CDR3 spans 18 residues. The germline V gene encodes CDR1 MGHRA and CDR2 YSYEKL. Trimming cost V 1 base and J 3 bases; bases outside gene matches: 13. CDR3 in amino acids: CASSQVLGGAGTTDTQYF. In nucleotides, the CDR3 is TGCGCCAGCAGCCAAGTCCTCGGGGGAGCGGGAACGACAGATACGCAGTATTTT.

V is TRBV7-9 and J is TRBJ2-3, with 9 positions matching TRBD1. The ends lost 2 bases at V and 3 bases at J; junction bases unmatched: 9. The CDR3 has 17 residues. The germline gives CDR1 SEHNR, CDR2 FQNEAQ (reference sequence). The CDR3 sequence: CASSLKKLGQGTDTQYF. Here the CDR3 DNA reads TGTGCCAGCAGCTTAAAAAAGTTGGGACAGGGTACAGATACGCAGTATTTT.

The chain joins TRBV5-1 to TRBJ2-7; D perhaps matches TRBD1 (6 bases). This CDR3 comprises 15 residues. CDR1 and CDR2 (germline): SGHRS, YFSETQ. V was cut by 0 bases and J by 1 base, with 11 bases left in between. CDR3 sequence (DNA): TGCGCCAGCAGCTTGGCGGGACATGCTTCCTACGAGCAGTACTTC. It yields the protein CASSLAGHASYEQYF.

The chain is built from TRBV28 and TRBJ2-3, with 7 bases lining up with TRBD2. This CDR3 is built from 14 residues. J was trimmed by 5 bases and V by 2 bases; bases with no gene match: 4. CDR1 and CDR2 from the germline V gene are MDHEN and SYDVKM. CDR3 amino acids: CASSLGGVEDTQYF. The DNA for the CDR3 is TGTGCCAGCAGTTTAGGGGGGGTGGAAGATACGCAGTATTTT.

This clonotype has more than one count but fewer than ten. The V gene is TRBV12-3 or TRBV12-4, the J gene TRBJ2-4; D gene uncertain. Near its end, the DNA agrees better with TRBJ2-7, so the J call may be wrong. This CDR3 has 11 residues. The CDR3 DNA sequence: TGTGCCAGCAGTCGGATAAACGAGCAGTACTTC. It encodes CASSRINEQYF.

This chain links TRBV12-3 or TRBV12-4 with TRBJ2-1; 8 bases align to TRBD1. The CDR3 runs 14 residues. J lost 6 bases, V lost 5 bases, and 6 bases had no gene match. CDR3 sequence: CASSARQGSNEQFF. As DNA, the CDR3 is TGTGCCAGCAGTGCCAGACAGGGGAGCAATGAGCAGTTCTTC.

This clonotype has just a few counts. V usage is TRBV12-3 or TRBV12-4 and J usage is TRBJ2-3; D unresolved. V was pared by 3 bases and J by 1 base, with 8 bases between. The CDR3 runs 14 residues. CDR3 coding DNA: TGTGCCAGCAGTTTTGGCGGTCGCACAGATACGCAGTATTTT. It encodes CASSFGGRTDTQYF.

V gene TRBV6-5 combines with J gene TRBJ1-5; 7 bases line up with TRBD1. V dropped 0 bases and J dropped 7; count of bases not matched to a gene: 3. Germline V lookup: CDR1 MNHEY, CDR2 SVGAGI. The CDR3 is 14 residues long. CDR3 in amino acids: CASSYSIGGQPQHF. CDR3 bases: TGTGCCAGCAGTTACTCGATAGGGGGCCAGCCCCAGCATTTT.